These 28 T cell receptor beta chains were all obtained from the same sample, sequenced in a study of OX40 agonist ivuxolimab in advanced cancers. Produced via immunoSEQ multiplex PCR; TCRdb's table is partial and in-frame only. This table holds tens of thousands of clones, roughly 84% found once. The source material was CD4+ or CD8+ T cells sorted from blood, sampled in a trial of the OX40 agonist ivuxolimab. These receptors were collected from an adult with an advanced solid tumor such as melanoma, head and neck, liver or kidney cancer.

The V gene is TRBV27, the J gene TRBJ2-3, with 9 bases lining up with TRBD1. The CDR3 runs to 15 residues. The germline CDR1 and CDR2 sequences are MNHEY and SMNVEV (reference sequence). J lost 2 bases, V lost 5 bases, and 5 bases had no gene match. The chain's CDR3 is CASSPQGANTDTQYF. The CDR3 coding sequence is TGTGCCAGCAGTCCACAGGGGGCAAACACAGATACGCAGTATTTT.

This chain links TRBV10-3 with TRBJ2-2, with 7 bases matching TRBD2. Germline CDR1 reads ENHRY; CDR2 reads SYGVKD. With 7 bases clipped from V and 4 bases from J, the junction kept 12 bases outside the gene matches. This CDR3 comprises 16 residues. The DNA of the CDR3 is TGTGCCATCACAGACCCGGACGGGGGGACCACCGGGGAGCTGTTTTTT. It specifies CAITDPDGGTTGELFF.

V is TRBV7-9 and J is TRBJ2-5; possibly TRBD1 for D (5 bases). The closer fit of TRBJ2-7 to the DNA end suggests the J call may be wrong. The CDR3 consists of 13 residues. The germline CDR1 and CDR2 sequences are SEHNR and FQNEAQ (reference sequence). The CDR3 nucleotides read TGTGCCAGCAGCAGAGATCAGGGCTACGAGCAGTACTTC. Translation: CASSRDQGYEQYF.

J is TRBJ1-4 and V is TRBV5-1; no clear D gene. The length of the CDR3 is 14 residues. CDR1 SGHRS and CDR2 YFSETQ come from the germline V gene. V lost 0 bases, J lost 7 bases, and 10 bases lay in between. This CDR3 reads CASSLAGNGEKLFF. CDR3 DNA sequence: TGCGCCAGCAGCTTGGCCGGGAACGGTGAAAAACTGTTTTTT.

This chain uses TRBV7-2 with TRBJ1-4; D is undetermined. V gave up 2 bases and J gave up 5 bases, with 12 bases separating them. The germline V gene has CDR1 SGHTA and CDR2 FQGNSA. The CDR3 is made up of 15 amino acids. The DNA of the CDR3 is TGTGCCAGCAGCTTACTGCGGGGATCAAATGAAAAACTGTTTTTT. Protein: CASSLLRGSNEKLFF.

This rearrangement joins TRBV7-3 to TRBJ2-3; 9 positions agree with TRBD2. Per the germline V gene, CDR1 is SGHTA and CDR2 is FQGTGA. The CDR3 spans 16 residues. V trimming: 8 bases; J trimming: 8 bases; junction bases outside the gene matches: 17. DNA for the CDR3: TGTGCCAGCCACCGACCCGTTAGCGGGAGAGACGGTACGCAGTATTTT. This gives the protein CASHRPVSGRDGTQYF.

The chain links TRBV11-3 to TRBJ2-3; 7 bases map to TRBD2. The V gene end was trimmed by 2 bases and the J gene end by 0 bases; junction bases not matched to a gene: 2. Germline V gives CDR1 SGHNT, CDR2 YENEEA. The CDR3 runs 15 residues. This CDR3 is CASSLSGDSTDTQYF. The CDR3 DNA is TGTGCCAGCAGCTTAAGCGGGGATAGCACAGATACGCAGTATTTT.

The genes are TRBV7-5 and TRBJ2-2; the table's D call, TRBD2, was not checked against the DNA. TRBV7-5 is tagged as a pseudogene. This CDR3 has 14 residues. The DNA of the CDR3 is TGTGCCAGAAGCGTAGCGGGAGACACCGGGGAGCTGTTTTTT. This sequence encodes CARSVAGDTGELFF.

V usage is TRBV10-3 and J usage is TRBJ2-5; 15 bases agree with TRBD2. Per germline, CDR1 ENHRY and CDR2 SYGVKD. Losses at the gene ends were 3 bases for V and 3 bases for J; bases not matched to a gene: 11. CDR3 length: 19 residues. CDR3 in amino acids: CAISDAGLAGGLREETQYF. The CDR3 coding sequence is TGTGCCATCAGTGACGCCGGACTAGCGGGAGGGCTGAGGGAAGAGACCCAGTACTTC.

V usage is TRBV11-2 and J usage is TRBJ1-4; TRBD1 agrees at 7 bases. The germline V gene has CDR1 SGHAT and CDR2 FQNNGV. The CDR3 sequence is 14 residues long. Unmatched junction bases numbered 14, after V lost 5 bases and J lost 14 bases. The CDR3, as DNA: TGTGCCAGCAGCCTATCGGCGGGCGCAGGGGGTCTGTTTTTT. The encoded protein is CASSLSAGAGGLFF.

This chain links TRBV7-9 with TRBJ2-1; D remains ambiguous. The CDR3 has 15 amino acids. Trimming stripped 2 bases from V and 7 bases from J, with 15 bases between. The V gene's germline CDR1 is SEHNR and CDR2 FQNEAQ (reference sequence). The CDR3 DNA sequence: TGTGCCAGCAGCTTACTGGATAGTTCGGAGAATGAGCAGTTCTTC. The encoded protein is CASSLLDSSENEQFF.

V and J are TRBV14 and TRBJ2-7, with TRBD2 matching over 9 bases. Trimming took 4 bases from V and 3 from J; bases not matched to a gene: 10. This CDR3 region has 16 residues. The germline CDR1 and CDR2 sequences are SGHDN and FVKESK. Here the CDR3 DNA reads TGTGCCAGCAGCCTCATGGGCGGGAGGGAGCGCTACGAGCAGTACTTC. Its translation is CASSLMGGRERYEQYF.

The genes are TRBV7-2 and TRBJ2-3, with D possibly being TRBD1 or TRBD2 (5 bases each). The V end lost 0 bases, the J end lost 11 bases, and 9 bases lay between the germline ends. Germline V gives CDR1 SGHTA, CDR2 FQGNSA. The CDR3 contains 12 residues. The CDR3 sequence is CASSLAGTEQYF. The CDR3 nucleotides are TGTGCCAGCAGCTTAGCAGGGACCGAGCAGTATTTT.

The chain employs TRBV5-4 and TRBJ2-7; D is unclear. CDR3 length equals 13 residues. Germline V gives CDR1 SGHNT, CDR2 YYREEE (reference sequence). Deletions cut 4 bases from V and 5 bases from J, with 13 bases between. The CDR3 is CASSPGDGNEQYF. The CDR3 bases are TGTGCCAGCAGCCCTGGGGATGGCAACGAGCAGTACTTC.

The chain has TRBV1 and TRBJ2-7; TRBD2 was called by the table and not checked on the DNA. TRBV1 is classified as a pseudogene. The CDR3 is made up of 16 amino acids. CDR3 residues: CTSSQASSGVAYEQYF. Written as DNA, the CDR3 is TGCACCAGCAGCCAGGCCTCTAGCGGGGTTGCCTACGAGCAGTACTTC.

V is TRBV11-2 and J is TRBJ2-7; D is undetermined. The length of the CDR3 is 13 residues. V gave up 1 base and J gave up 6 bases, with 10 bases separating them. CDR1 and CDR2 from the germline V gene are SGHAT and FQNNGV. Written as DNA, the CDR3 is TGTGCCAGCAGCTTAGCACCCCACGGCGAGCAGTACTTC. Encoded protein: CASSLAPHGEQYF.

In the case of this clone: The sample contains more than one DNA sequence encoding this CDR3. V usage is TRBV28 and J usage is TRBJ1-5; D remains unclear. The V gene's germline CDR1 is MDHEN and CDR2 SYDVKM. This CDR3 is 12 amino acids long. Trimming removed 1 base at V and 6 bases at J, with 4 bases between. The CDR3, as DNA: TGTGCCAGCAGTTTATTCGGTCAGCCCCAGCATTTT. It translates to CASSLFGQPQHF.

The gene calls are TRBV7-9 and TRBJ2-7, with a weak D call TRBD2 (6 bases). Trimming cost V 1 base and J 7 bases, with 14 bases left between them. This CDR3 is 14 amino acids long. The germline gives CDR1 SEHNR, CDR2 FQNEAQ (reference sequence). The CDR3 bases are TGTGCCAGCAGCTTAGTGGGACCCGGAGGGGAGCAGTACTTC. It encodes CASSLVGPGGEQYF. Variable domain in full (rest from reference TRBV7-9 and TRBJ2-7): DTGVSQNPRHKITKRGQNVTFRCDPISEHNRLYWYRQTLGQGPEFLTYFQNEAQLEKSRLLSDRFSAERPKGSFSTLEIQRTEQGDSAMYLCASSLVGPGGEQYFGPGTRLTVT.

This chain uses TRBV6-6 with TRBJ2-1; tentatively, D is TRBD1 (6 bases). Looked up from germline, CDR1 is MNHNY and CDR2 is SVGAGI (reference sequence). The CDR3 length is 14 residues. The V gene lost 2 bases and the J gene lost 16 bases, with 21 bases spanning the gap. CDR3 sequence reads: CASSYTRTGLSKFF. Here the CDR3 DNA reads TGTGCCAGCAGTTACACAAGAACAGGGTTAAGTAAATTCTTC.

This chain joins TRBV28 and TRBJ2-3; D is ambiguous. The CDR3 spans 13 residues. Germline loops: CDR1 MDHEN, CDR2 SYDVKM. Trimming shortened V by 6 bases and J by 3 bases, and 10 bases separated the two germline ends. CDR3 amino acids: CASRGRRTDTQYF. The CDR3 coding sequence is TGTGCCAGCAGGGGCCGCAGGACAGATACGCAGTATTTT.

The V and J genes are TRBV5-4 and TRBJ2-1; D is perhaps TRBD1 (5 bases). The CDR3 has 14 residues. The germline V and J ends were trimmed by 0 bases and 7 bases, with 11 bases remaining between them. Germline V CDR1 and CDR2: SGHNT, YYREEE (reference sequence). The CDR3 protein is CASSLEQEYNEQFF. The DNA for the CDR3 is TGTGCCAGCAGCTTGGAACAGGAGTATAATGAGCAGTTCTTC.

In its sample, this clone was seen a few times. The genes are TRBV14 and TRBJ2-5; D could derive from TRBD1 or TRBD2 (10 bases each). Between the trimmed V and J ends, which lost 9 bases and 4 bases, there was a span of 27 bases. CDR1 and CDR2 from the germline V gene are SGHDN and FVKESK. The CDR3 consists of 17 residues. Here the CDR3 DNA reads TGTGCCAGAGGACAGGGGGGAGAGCGGGAGGGCCGAGAGACCCAGTACTTC. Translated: CARGQGGEREGRETQYF.

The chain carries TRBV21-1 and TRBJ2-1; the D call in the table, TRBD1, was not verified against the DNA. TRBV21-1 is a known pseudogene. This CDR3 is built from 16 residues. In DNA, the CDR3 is TGTGCCAGCAGCAAAGTGGGGGCCGAAGCCTACAATGAGCAGTTCTTC. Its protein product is CASSKVGAEAYNEQFF.

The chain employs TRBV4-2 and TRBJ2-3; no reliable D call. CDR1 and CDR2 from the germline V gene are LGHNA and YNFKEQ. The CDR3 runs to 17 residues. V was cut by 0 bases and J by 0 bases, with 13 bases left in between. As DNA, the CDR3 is TGTGCCAGCAGCCAAGAGCAGCGCCGGCTTAGCACAGATACGCAGTATTTT. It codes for CASSQEQRRLSTDTQYF.

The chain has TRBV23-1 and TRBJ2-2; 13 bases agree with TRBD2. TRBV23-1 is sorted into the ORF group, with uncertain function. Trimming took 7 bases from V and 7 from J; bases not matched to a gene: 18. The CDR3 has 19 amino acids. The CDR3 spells CASNLRGVLGLAGCGELFF. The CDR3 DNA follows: TGCGCCAGCAACCTGAGAGGGGTTTTGGGACTAGCGGGATGCGGGGAGCTGTTTTTT.

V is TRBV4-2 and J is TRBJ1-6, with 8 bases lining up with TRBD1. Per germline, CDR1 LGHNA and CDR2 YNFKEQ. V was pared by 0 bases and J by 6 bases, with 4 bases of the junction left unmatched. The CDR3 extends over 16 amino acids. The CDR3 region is CASSQDPQGANSPLHF. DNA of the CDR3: TGTGCCAGCAGCCAAGATCCCCAGGGGGCTAATTCACCCCTCCACTTT.

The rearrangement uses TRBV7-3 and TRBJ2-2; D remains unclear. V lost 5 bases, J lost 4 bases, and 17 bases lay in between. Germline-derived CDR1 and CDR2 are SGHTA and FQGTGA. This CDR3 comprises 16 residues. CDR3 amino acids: CASSPQIGFPTGELFF. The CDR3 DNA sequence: TGTGCCAGCAGCCCCCAGATAGGGTTCCCCACCGGGGAGCTGTTTTTT.

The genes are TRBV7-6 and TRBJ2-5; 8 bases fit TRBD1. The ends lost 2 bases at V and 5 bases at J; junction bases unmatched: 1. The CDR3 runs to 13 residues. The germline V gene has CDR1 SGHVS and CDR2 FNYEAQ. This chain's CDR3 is CASSLWTGETQYF. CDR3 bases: TGTGCCAGCAGCTTATGGACAGGGGAGACCCAGTACTTC.